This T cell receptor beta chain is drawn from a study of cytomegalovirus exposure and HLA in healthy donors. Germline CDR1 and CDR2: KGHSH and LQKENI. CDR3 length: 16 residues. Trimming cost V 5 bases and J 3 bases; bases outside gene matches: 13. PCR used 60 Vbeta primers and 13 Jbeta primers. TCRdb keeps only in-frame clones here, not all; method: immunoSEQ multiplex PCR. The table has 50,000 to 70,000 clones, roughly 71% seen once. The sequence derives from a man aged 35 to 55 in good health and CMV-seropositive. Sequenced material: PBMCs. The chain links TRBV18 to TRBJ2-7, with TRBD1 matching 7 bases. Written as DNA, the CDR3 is TGTGCCAGCTCATCCACCGGTGGGTCAGGGGGCTACGAGCAGTACTTC. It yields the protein CASSSTGGSGGYEQYF.